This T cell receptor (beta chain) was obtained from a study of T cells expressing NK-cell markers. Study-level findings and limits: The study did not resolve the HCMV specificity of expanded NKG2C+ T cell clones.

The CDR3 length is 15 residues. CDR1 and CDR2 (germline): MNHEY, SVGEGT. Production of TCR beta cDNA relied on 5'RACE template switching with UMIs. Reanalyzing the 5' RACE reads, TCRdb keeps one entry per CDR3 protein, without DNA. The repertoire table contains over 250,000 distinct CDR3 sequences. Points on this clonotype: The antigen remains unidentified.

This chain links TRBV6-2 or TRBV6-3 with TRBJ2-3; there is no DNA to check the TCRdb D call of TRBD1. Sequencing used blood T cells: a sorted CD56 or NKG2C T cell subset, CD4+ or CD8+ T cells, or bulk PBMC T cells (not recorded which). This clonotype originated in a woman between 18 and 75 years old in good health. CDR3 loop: CASSYFGDSTDTQYF.